The 30 T cell receptor beta chains listed next were all sequenced from one sample in a study of shared clonotypes between healthy human individuals. CD8 cells regarded as naive lacked CD45RO, were positively chosen for CCR7, and omitted terminally differentiated effector memory CD45RA+ cells. Clones were read by immunoSEQ multiplex PCR, and TCRdb kept only the in-frame ones, dropping some. Of over 2,000,000 clones in the sample, around 95% are singletons; the top ten hold around 1.7%. Material: naive CD8+ T cells from PBMCs. These TCRs come from a man aged 18 to 30 in good health. Some clones in this sample may be carry-over from other donors' samples.

The rearrangement joins TRBV5-4 to TRBJ2-1; the D is unclear. CDR1 and CDR2 (germline): SGHNT, YYREEE (reference sequence). This CDR3 contains 13 residues. V was cut by 2 bases and J by 4 bases, with 7 bases left in between. The CDR3 spells CASSLSRYNEQFF. As DNA, the CDR3 is TGTGCCAGCAGCTTATCCCGGTACAATGAGCAGTTCTTC.

As for this clone: In the same sample, other DNA sequences code for this CDR3. The CDR3 DNA follows: TGTGCCAGCAGTGAGGCAGGAAACTATGGCTACACCTTC. Its protein is CASSEAGNYGYTF. V is TRBV2 and J is TRBJ1-2, with D unclear. The CDR3 has 13 amino acids. Deletions cut 3 bases from V and 2 bases from J, with 7 bases between. Per the germline V gene, CDR1 is SNHLY and CDR2 is FYNNEI.

The chain uses TRBV27 and TRBJ2-7, with 10 bases aligning to TRBD2. V shed 6 bases and J 3 bases; nucleotides not matched to a gene: 5. Germline CDR1 is MNHEY and CDR2 is SMNVEV (reference sequence). The CDR3 totals 14 residues. The CDR3 sequence: CASRLIAGGYEQYF. The CDR3 nucleotides read TGTGCCAGCAGACTAATAGCGGGAGGCTACGAGCAGTACTTC.

The chain carries TRBV6-1 and TRBJ2-3; perhaps TRBD2 as D (6 bases). The CDR3 has 14 residues. From germline, CDR1 is MNHNS and CDR2 SASEGT. Trimming pared 2 bases from V and 5 bases from J, leaving 11 bases between. Written as DNA, the CDR3 is TGTGCCAGCAGTGAACGGACTACTAGAGATACGCAGTATTTT. Translated, it gives CASSERTTRDTQYF.

V is TRBV27 and J is TRBJ1-1, with D perhaps TRBD1 (6 bases). Germline CDR1 and CDR2: MNHEY and SMNVEV (reference sequence). Between the trimmed V and J ends, which lost 0 bases and 3 bases, there was a span of 14 bases. This CDR3 is built from 16 residues. Written as DNA, the CDR3 is TGTGCCAGCAGTTTATCGGCAGGGGCTGGAGACACTGAAGCTTTCTTT. Its protein is CASSLSAGAGDTEAFF.

The chain joins TRBV27 to TRBJ2-3; D ambiguous. Germline V gene lookup returns CDR1 MNHEY and CDR2 SMNVEV (reference sequence). This CDR3 region has 19 residues. The V end was cut by 3 bases, the J end by 2 bases, with 24 bases between. The CDR3: CASSFPVSSRPPATDTQYF. CDR3 sequence (DNA): TGTGCCAGCAGTTTCCCCGTTTCGAGTCGGCCCCCCGCCACAGATACGCAGTATTTT.

The rearrangement joins TRBV6-1 to TRBJ2-7; D uncertain. Looked up from germline, CDR1 is MNHNS and CDR2 is SASEGT. The V end was cut by 7 bases, the J end by 3 bases, with 13 bases between. CDR3 length equals 13 residues. CDR3 region: CASMAVIYYEQYF. In DNA, the CDR3 is TGTGCCAGCATGGCAGTAATTTACTACGAGCAGTACTTC.

In the case of this clone: This specimen includes other DNA sequences encoding the same CDR3. The chain joins TRBV6-5 to TRBJ2-1; TRBD1 or TRBD2 may be the D gene (5 bases each). The CDR3 extends over 13 amino acids. The germline CDR1 and CDR2 sequences are MNHEY and SVGAGI. V lost 5 bases, J lost 5 bases, and 10 bases lay in between. This chain's CDR3 is CASSTGTHNEQFF. CDR3 nucleotides: TGTGCCAGCAGTACCGGGACCCACAATGAGCAGTTCTTC.

CDR3 nucleotides: TGTGCCAGCAGCAAGGTCCAGCGGGGAAGTGAGCAGTTCTTC. As protein: CASSKVQRGSEQFF. V usage is TRBV11-2 and J usage is TRBJ2-1, with 7 positions matching TRBD2. J was trimmed by 9 bases and V by 5 bases; bases with no gene match: 10. CDR3 length equals 14 residues. Per germline, CDR1 SGHAT and CDR2 FQNNGV.

This clone was recorded a few times. The rearrangement joins TRBV5-1 to TRBJ1-1; D possibly corresponds to TRBD1 (6 bases). Trimming cost V 3 bases and J 4 bases, with 10 bases left between them. Looked up from germline, CDR1 is SGHRS and CDR2 is YFSETQ. There are 13 residues in the CDR3. CDR3 DNA: TGCGCCAGCAGCTCAGGGGTGGGCACTGAAGCTTTCTTT. This translates into CASSSGVGTEAFF. The whole variable domain, remainder taken from reference TRBV5-1 and TRBJ1-1, is KAGVTQTPRYLIKTRGQQVTLSCSPISGHRSVSWYQQTPGQGLQFLFEYFSETQRNKGNFPGRFSGRQFSNSRSEMNVSTLELGDSALYLCASSSGVGTEAFFGQGTRLTVV.

V usage is TRBV9 and J usage is TRBJ2-5, with 10 bases fitting TRBD1. CDR3 length: 17 residues. The germline CDR1 and CDR2 sequences are SGDLS and YYNGEE. V trimming: 4 bases; J trimming: 2 bases; junction bases outside the gene matches: 11. The CDR3 here is CASSIGTGDRRQETQYF. CDR3 coding DNA: TGTGCCAGCAGCATAGGGACAGGGGATCGTAGGCAAGAGACCCAGTACTTC.

The chain employs TRBV6-6 and TRBJ2-1; tentatively, D is TRBD2 (6 bases). The CDR3 sequence is 16 residues long. In germline, CDR1 is MNHNY, CDR2 SVGAGI (reference sequence). V lost 2 bases to trimming and J lost 4 bases, with 15 bases between them. CDR3 loop: CASSYLTSPLYNEQFF. The CDR3 bases are TGTGCCAGCAGTTACCTGACTAGTCCATTGTACAATGAGCAGTTCTTC.

This clone came up once. This sequence joins TRBV19 and TRBJ2-7; D might be TRBD1 or TRBD2, each matching 5 bases. The V and J ends lost 2 bases and 3 bases respectively, with 14 bases between them. There are 15 residues in the CDR3. CDR1 is LNHDA and CDR2 is SQIVND in the germline V gene (reference sequence). CDR3 sequence reads: CASSISRDAHYEQYF. DNA of the CDR3: TGTGCCAGTAGTATATCCCGGGACGCTCACTACGAGCAGTACTTC.

On this clone itself: Other DNA sequences of this sample code for an identical CDR3. The chain recombines TRBV27 with TRBJ2-1; no reliable D call. The V gene lost 0 bases and the J gene lost 3 bases, with 3 bases spanning the gap. The germline V gene encodes CDR1 MNHEY and CDR2 SMNVEV (reference sequence). The CDR3 extends over 13 amino acids. CDR3: CASSLSLYNEQFF. In DNA form, the CDR3 reads TGTGCCAGCAGTTTATCACTCTACAATGAGCAGTTCTTC.

The chain has TRBV7-3 and TRBJ2-2; 8 bases fit TRBD1. CDR1 SGHTA and CDR2 FQGTGA come from the germline V gene. The CDR3 is 16 amino acids. The J segment lost 4 bases and the V segment lost 4 bases, leaving 8 bases of the junction unmatched. CDR3 region: CASSSRTGSGTGELFF. Written as DNA, the CDR3 is TGTGCCAGCAGCTCACGGACAGGGTCGGGCACCGGGGAGCTGTTTTTT.

This clone was seen once. V gene TRBV11-2 combines with J gene TRBJ2-5; 9 nucleotides agree with TRBD2. Germline loops: CDR1 SGHAT, CDR2 FQNNGV. The ends lost 1 base at V and 4 bases at J; junction bases unmatched: 7. The CDR3 has 16 amino acids. CDR3 amino acids: CASSLGVSGRGETQYF. CDR3 coding DNA: TGTGCCAGCAGCTTAGGGGTTAGCGGGAGAGGAGAGACCCAGTACTTC. The variable domain in full, with the rest retrieved from reference TRBV11-2 and TRBJ2-5, is EAGVAQSPRYKIIEKRQSVAFWCNPISGHATLYWYQQILGQGPKLLIQFQNNGVVDDSQLPKDRFSAERLKGVDSTLKIQPAKLEDSAVYLCASSLGVSGRGETQYFGPGTRLLVL.

This sequence joins TRBV5-6 and TRBJ2-7; D unclear. Germline V gene sequence: CDR1 SGHDT, CDR2 YYEEEE. The CDR3 has 13 residues. Trimming stripped 0 bases from V and 5 bases from J, with 9 bases between. CDR3 DNA: TGTGCCAGCAGCTTGGAGGTGATGAACGAGCAGTACTTC. Protein sequence: CASSLEVMNEQYF. The entire variable domain, with the rest obtained from reference TRBV5-6 and TRBJ2-7, is as follows: DAGVTQSPTHLIKTRGQQVTLRCSPKSGHDTVSWYQQALGQGPQFIFQYYEEEERQRGNFPDRFSGHQFPNYSSELNVNALLLGDSALYLCASSLEVMNEQYFGPGTRLTVT.

The J gene is TRBJ2-7, the V gene TRBV7-6; 8 bases line up with TRBD2. J gave up 0 bases and V 4 bases, and 8 bases lay outside the gene matches. CDR1 is SGHVS, CDR2 FNYEAQ, per germline. CDR3 length equals 16 residues. CDR3 DNA: TGTGCCAGCAGCTCCATAGCGGGAAGCCCCTCCTACGAGCAGTACTTC. It is translated as CASSSIAGSPSYEQYF. The complete variable domain, with remaining parts taken from reference TRBV7-6 and TRBJ2-7, reads GAGVSQSPRYKVTKRGQDVALRCDPISGHVSLYWYRQALGQGPEFLTYFNYEAQQDKSGLPNDRFSAERPEGSISTLTIQRTEQRDSAMYRCASSSIAGSPSYEQYFGPGTRLTVT.

This clone was detected a few times. V is TRBV7-9 and J is TRBJ2-7, with TRBD2 as a possible D gene (6 bases). The CDR3 totals 13 residues. The V gene's germline CDR1 is SEHNR and CDR2 FQNEAQ (reference sequence). Trimming took 11 bases from V and 5 from J, leaving 19 bases between them. CDR3 sequence: CAGGLGLNDEQYF. CDR3 nucleotides: TGTGCCGGAGGGCTGGGTCTCAACGACGAGCAGTACTTC. Filled out from reference TRBV7-9 and TRBJ2-7, the complete variable domain reads DTGVSQNPRHKITKRGQNVTFRCDPISEHNRLYWYRQTLGQGPEFLTYFQNEAQLEKSRLLSDRFSAERPKGSFSTLEIQRTEQGDSAMYLCAGGLGLNDEQYFGPGTRLTVT.

This sequence joins TRBV7-9 and TRBJ2-5; 9 nucleotides match TRBD2. There are 15 residues in the CDR3. V shed 11 bases and J 4 bases; nucleotides not matched to a gene: 14. Germline CDR1 reads SEHNR; CDR2 reads FQNEAQ (reference sequence). The CDR3 reads CAGRPHAGGPETQYF. CDR3 nucleotide sequence: TGTGCCGGAAGACCCCATGCGGGAGGGCCAGAGACCCAGTACTTC.

This clone occurred a few times. Other nucleotide sequences in the sample specify the same CDR3. The rearrangement links TRBV7-9 to TRBJ1-1; D not resolved. With 6 bases removed from V and 0 bases from J, the gap between germline ends came to 5 bases. The CDR3 spans 12 residues. Germline CDR1 and CDR2: SEHNR and FQNEAQ (reference sequence). The CDR3: CASRSMNTEAFF. The CDR3 DNA sequence: TGTGCCAGCAGGAGCATGAACACTGAAGCTTTCTTT.

As concerns this clone: Other DNA variants within this sample encode the same CDR3. The chain uses TRBV28 and TRBJ1-4; possibly TRBD1 for D (5 bases). V was pared by 3 bases and J by 0 bases, with 5 bases between. The CDR3 covers 14 residues. Germline V gives CDR1 MDHEN, CDR2 SYDVKM. The CDR3 loop is CASSLGATNEKLFF. The DNA for the CDR3 is TGTGCCAGCAGTTTGGGGGCAACTAATGAAAAACTGTTTTTT.

The J gene is TRBJ1-2, the V gene TRBV29-1, with D unresolved. This CDR3 is 14 amino acids long. Trimming left V 0 bases short and J 7 bases short, with 15 bases between. The germline V gene has CDR1 SQVTM and CDR2 ANQGSEA. The CDR3 DNA reads TGCAGCGTTGAAGATGATAAGGGAGGAGGTGGCTACACCTTC. This sequence encodes CSVEDDKGGGGYTF.

The chain uses TRBV9 and TRBJ2-7, with D uncertain. Trimming pared 2 bases from V and 0 bases from J, leaving 12 bases between. Germline V gene sequence: CDR1 SGDLS, CDR2 YYNGEE. The CDR3 runs to 15 residues. The CDR3 protein is CASSVIQDPSYEQYF. In nucleotides, the CDR3 is TGTGCCAGCAGCGTTATCCAGGACCCCTCCTACGAGCAGTACTTC.

This chain uses TRBV11-2 with TRBJ2-3; possibly TRBD1 or TRBD2 for D (5 bases each). Deletions cut 11 bases from V and 6 bases from J, with 15 bases between. Per the germline V gene, CDR1 is SGHAT and CDR2 is FQNNGV. The CDR3 runs 12 residues. Here the CDR3 DNA reads TGTGCCGGGGCACGTAGAGGGGATACGCAGTATTTT. It specifies CAGARRGDTQYF.

Worth noting for this clone: Other DNA sequences in the sample encode the same CDR3. The V and J genes are TRBV7-9 and TRBJ2-1; D call uncertain. Germline loops: CDR1 SEHNR, CDR2 FQNEAQ (reference sequence). This CDR3 spans 13 amino acids. The V end lost 2 bases, the J end lost 2 bases, and 4 bases lay between the germline ends. The CDR3 is CASSLSTYNEQFF. The CDR3, as DNA: TGTGCCAGCAGCTTATCCACCTACAATGAGCAGTTCTTC.

The chain employs TRBV7-9 and TRBJ2-3; TRBD2 matches at 11 bases. V lost 5 bases to trimming and J lost 4 bases; unmatched junction nucleotides: 5. From germline, CDR1 is SEHNR and CDR2 FQNEAQ (reference sequence). CDR3 length equals 15 residues. CDR3 DNA: TGTGCCAGCAGCCCACTACTAGCGGGAGCAGATACGCAGTATTTT. Its protein product is CASSPLLAGADTQYF.

V and J are TRBV7-9 and TRBJ2-3; TRBD2 is a possible D gene (6 bases). The CDR3 totals 13 residues. Germline loops: CDR1 SEHNR, CDR2 FQNEAQ (reference sequence). Trimming removed 8 bases at V and 4 bases at J, with 13 bases between. The CDR3 reads CASVWGDADTQYF. Here the CDR3 DNA reads TGTGCCAGCGTTTGGGGGGATGCAGATACGCAGTATTTT.

The chain has TRBV6-1 and TRBJ2-1; TRBD2 is a possible D gene (5 bases). This CDR3 comprises 14 residues. V lost 4 bases and J lost 7, with 14 bases in between. Germline CDR1 MNHNS, CDR2 SASEGT. The CDR3 coding sequence is TGTGCCAGCAGTGGAGAGACTATTTTAAATGAGCAGTTCTTC. This encodes CASSGETILNEQFF.

This clone was seen a single time. J is TRBJ2-2 and V is TRBV27; TRBD1 or TRBD2 may be the D gene (7 bases each). CDR3 length equals 15 residues. Trimming removed 1 base from V and 6 bases from J, with 12 bases in between. The germline V gene encodes CDR1 MNHEY and CDR2 SMNVEV (reference sequence). CDR3 nucleotides: TGTGCCAGCAGTTTATTGTCAGGGGGGGCCGGGGAGCTGTTTTTT. Protein sequence: CASSLLSGGAGELFF.